This T cell receptor (beta chain) was captured in a study of siplizumab effects on memory and regulatory T cells (dated by TCRdb to the late 2010s). As for the study more broadly: The study looked at the effect of siplizumab, an anti-CD2 antibody, on alloreactive T-cell subsets in allogeneic mixed lymphocyte reactions made from human PBMCs. Overall study outcomes, separate from this receptor: For roughly 75-95% of proliferating CD4+ or CD8+ clones, no naive or memory phenotype could be assigned. Unstimulated naive T cells appeared more diverse than memory T cells, and naive cells seemed to contribute substantially to the alloresponse. Sequences below about 10^-5 frequency were poorly captured, so only a minor fraction of alloreactive clones could be mapped to unstimulated subsets. Siplizumab significantly reduced the cumulative frequency of alloreactive sequences traceable to unstimulated CD4+ memory T cells. Among mappable alloreactive CD4+ clones, an average Treg-derived fraction of over 60% was observed with siplizumab, compared with approximately 25% in control reactions. The suppressive function of proliferating Tregs from siplizumab cultures was not functionally confirmed.

Libraries came from the immunoSEQ multiplex PCR assay. Roughly 10^5 TCR templates per sample were assayed on the deep sequencing platform. Genomic DNA extracted from sorted T cells was used for TCRbeta CDR3 sequencing. For the original study's pipeline: The R programming language was used for clonal analysis of TCRbeta CDR3 data. Alloreactive CD4+ and CD8+ clones were defined by comparing unstimulated samples with post-reaction CFSE-low samples. Alloreactive CD4+ clones were assigned to regulatory or non-regulatory origin by matching sequences to sorted unstimulated Treg and non-Treg repertoires. TCRdb's version of the immuneACCESS table is confined to in-frame rearrangements and falls short of the full clone set. An unresolved V gene accounts for under half of the shortfall where checked; the remainder is of unknown origin. V and J calls and clone size come straight from that table; D and trimming were deduced from the DNA. This sample comprises around 87,000 clones, 70% to 90% of them detected only once. The ten largest clones add up to more than 14% of the sample.

Sorted unstimulated T cells and proliferating T cells recovered from mixed lymphocyte reactions underwent TCRbeta CDR3 sequencing. Fresh whole blood from some eleven HLA-typed healthy donors was used to isolate PBMCs. This clone was counted a single time. The antigen it recognizes is unknown. Base qualities are not provided; no much larger clone lies one nucleotide away. Sequencing was done on a sample of CD4+ T cells sorted from blood. The TCR sequence derives from a human donor in good health.

The DNA is as follows: TGTGCCAGCTCACCCCCCCCCGAGACTCACTCTGGAAACACCATATATTTT. Its protein is CASSPPPETHSGNTIYF. The sequence links TRBV18 to TRBJ1-3, with the D gene call left open. The germline V gene gives CDR1 as KGHSH and CDR2 as LQKENI. From the cysteine through the phenylalanine, the CDR3 covers 17 amino acids. Only the CDR3 DNA is retained, 51 bases long and in frame from the first base. V was cut back by 3 bases and J by 0 bases, leaving a gap of 15 bases between them. Beyond the CDR3, the reference TRBV18 and TRBJ1-3 genes provide the residues; the full variable domain reads: NAGVMQNPRHLVRRRGQEARLRCSPMKGHSHVYWYRQLPEEGLKFMVYLQKENIIDESGMPKERFSAEFPKEGPSILRIQQVVRGDSAAYFCASSPPPETHSGNTIYFGEGSWLTVV.